Following are 15 T cell receptor beta chains from one sample sequenced in a study of blood T cell repertoires in COVID-19. Sequenced by immunoSEQ multiplex PCR; TCRdb stores in-frame clones only, minus some. The repertoire holds fewer than 150,000 clones, with approximately 85% as singletons. Material for sequencing was peripheral blood. The receptors come from a man between 45 and 60 years old with acute or convalescent COVID-19.

The rearrangement joins TRBV4-1 to TRBJ2-2; 8 positions match TRBD1. The CDR3 sequence is 16 residues long. Germline CDR1 reads MGHRA; CDR2 reads YSYEKL. Trimming removed 6 bases from V and 5 bases from J; junction bases left unmatched: 11. CDR3 region: CASSVTGQGETGELFF. The CDR3 DNA reads as TGCGCCAGCAGTGTCACCGGACAGGGTGAAACCGGGGAGCTGTTTTTT.

This chain uses TRBV4-2 with TRBJ2-3; no definite D call. Germline V gives CDR1 LGHNA, CDR2 YNFKEQ. V dropped 0 bases and J dropped 2 bases, with 6 bases sitting between them. The CDR3 sequence is 14 residues long. CDR3 sequence: CASSQDPSTDTQYF. CDR3 bases: TGTGCCAGCAGCCAAGATCCCTCCACAGATACGCAGTATTTT.

The V call is TRBV9, the J call TRBJ2-2; possible D gene TRBD1, 6 bases. Germline V gene data show CDR1 as SGDLS and CDR2 as YYNGEE. The CDR3 covers 15 residues. V dropped 3 bases and J dropped 7 bases, with 16 bases sitting between them. The CDR3 bases are TGTGCCAGCAGCGATAGTCCCCTAGGGGGCGGGGAGCTGTTTTTT. Its translation: CASSDSPLGGGELFF.

This chain uses TRBV7-2 with TRBJ2-2; 9 bases map to TRBD2. Germline CDR1 SGHTA, CDR2 FQGNSA. This CDR3 has 16 residues. Losses at the gene ends were 1 base for V and 3 bases for J; bases not matched to a gene: 3. For the CDR3, the DNA is TGTGCCAGCAGCTTAGGCGGGAGGGTGGACACCGGGGAGCTGTTTTTT. This translates into CASSLGGRVDTGELFF.

The sample holds one count of this clone. This chain links TRBV7-3 with TRBJ1-3, with 7 nucleotides matching TRBD1. This CDR3 has 14 residues. V dropped 4 bases and J dropped 4; count of bases not matched to a gene: 4. Germline-derived CDR1 and CDR2 are SGHTA and FQGTGA. DNA for the CDR3: TGTGCCAGCAGCTCCGGACAGGACGGAAACACCATATATTTT. This sequence encodes CASSSGQDGNTIYF.

The gene calls are TRBV11-3 and TRBJ2-1; 12 bases line up with TRBD2. The CDR3 is made up of 16 amino acids. Germline loops: CDR1 SGHNT, CDR2 YENEEA. The V gene end was trimmed by 6 bases and the J gene end by 7 bases; junction bases not matched to a gene: 10. This CDR3 reads CASRRRLAGDRNEQFF. CDR3 coding DNA: TGTGCCAGCAGACGTCGACTAGCGGGAGATCGGAATGAGCAGTTCTTC.

The chain carries TRBV7-9 and TRBJ1-2, with 8 bases lining up with TRBD1. Losses at the gene ends were 3 bases for V and 4 bases for J; bases not matched to a gene: 7. This CDR3 is 15 amino acids long. CDR1 SEHNR and CDR2 FQNEAQ come from the germline V gene (reference sequence). In nucleotides, the CDR3 is TGTGCCAGCAGCTTGGGTTGGACAGGGAGCTATGGCTACACCTTC. It yields the protein CASSLGWTGSYGYTF. The whole variable domain, filled in from reference TRBV7-9 and TRBJ1-2, reads DTGVSQNPRHKITKRGQNVTFRCDPISEHNRLYWYRQTLGQGPEFLTYFQNEAQLEKSRLLSDRFSAERPKGSFSTLEIQRTEQGDSAMYLCASSLGWTGSYGYTFGSGTRLTVV.

The chain recombines TRBV6-6 with TRBJ1-3, with TRBD1 identical over 7 bases. With V trimmed by 6 bases and J by 0 bases, 2 bases remained unmatched. The CDR3 spans 14 residues. Germline V lookup: CDR1 MNHNY, CDR2 SVGAGI (reference sequence). CDR3 sequence: CASSGTASGNTIYF. The DNA for the CDR3 is TGTGCCAGCAGCGGGACAGCCTCTGGAAACACCATATATTTT.

The chain uses TRBV30 and TRBJ2-7; 11 positions match TRBD2. CDR3 length: 15 residues. Germline trimming cut 4 bases from V and 5 bases from J; bases unmatched to any gene: 10. CDR1 is GTSNPN and CDR2 is SVGIG in the germline V gene (reference sequence). The CDR3 spells CAWTGLAGPIDEQYF. For the CDR3, the DNA is TGTGCCTGGACCGGACTAGCGGGTCCCATAGACGAGCAGTACTTC.

The table lists this clone with a few counts. The chain combines TRBV10-3 with TRBJ1-5; no firm D call. The CDR3 covers 14 residues. The V and J ends lost 3 bases and 8 bases respectively, with 14 bases between them. Germline V gene data show CDR1 as ENHRY and CDR2 as SYGVKD. The CDR3 region is CAISDPKRGEPQHF. The CDR3 DNA is TGTGCCATCAGTGACCCAAAGCGGGGTGAGCCCCAGCATTTT.

The J gene is TRBJ1-3, the V gene TRBV3-1 (or the pseudogene TRBV3-2); 10 positions agree with TRBD1. The CDR3 consists of 16 residues. J gave up 7 bases and V 4 bases, and 10 bases lay outside the gene matches. Germline CDR1 is LGHDT and CDR2 is YNNKEL (reference sequence). In DNA, the CDR3 is TGTGCCAGCAGCCGCACCGGGACAGGGGTTCGGAACACCATATATTTT. It encodes CASSRTGTGVRNTIYF.

This rearrangement joins TRBV19 to TRBJ1-5; unclear D gene. CDR3 length: 13 amino acids. Germline V lookup: CDR1 LNHDA, CDR2 SQIVND (reference sequence). Trimming left V 9 bases short and J 6 bases short, with 15 bases between. Here the CDR3 DNA reads TGTGCCAGCCTCGGGTATTCGGGTCAGCCCCAGCATTTT. Its translation is CASLGYSGQPQHF.

The V call is TRBV7-9, the J call TRBJ1-3, with D uncertain. Germline V gene sequence: CDR1 SEHNR, CDR2 FQNEAQ (reference sequence). The CDR3 contains 11 residues. V was pared by 6 bases and J by 2 bases, with 2 bases between. The CDR3 here is CASSTGNTIYF. CDR3 coding DNA: TGTGCCAGCAGTACTGGAAACACCATATATTTT.

V and J are TRBV5-4 and TRBJ2-2; 9 bases line up with TRBD2. Germline trimming cut 1 base from V and 6 bases from J; bases unmatched to any gene: 4. This CDR3 contains 15 residues. Looked up from germline, CDR1 is SGHNT and CDR2 is YYREEE (reference sequence). The CDR3 DNA sequence: TGTGCCAGCAGCTTGAATAGCGGGAGTCCCGGGGAGCTGTTTTTT. This codes for CASSLNSGSPGELFF.

Relative to its sample, this clone is medium-sized. The chain uses TRBV20-1 and TRBJ2-7; D is perhaps TRBD2 (5 bases). The CDR3 spans 11 residues. The germline V gene has CDR1 DFQATT and CDR2 SNEGSKA (reference sequence). Between the trimmed V and J ends, which lost 5 bases and 2 bases, there was a span of 7 bases. For the CDR3, the DNA is TGCAGTGCTCTGAGGGCCTACGAGCAGTACTTC. It yields the protein CSALRAYEQYF.